This record looks at one T cell receptor beta chain sequence and its context. Recruits, aged about 18 to 90 years, lived in 24 US areas. Cohorts were assigned according to the clinical history that participants reported. This entry belongs to a study of blood T cell repertoires in COVID-19. The length of the CDR3 is 13 residues. Trimming pared 3 bases from V and 5 bases from J, leaving 8 bases between. Germline V gives CDR1 SGHAT, CDR2 FQNNGV. The method was immunoSEQ multiplex PCR; TCRdb's version includes in-frame clones alone and lacks a portion of them. The sample includes fewer than 300,000 clones, approximately 90% of them seen just once.

This rearrangement joins TRBV11-2 to TRBJ1-5; D unclear. This clonotype originated in a woman aged 25 to 39 who had recovered from COVID-19. The material sequenced was PBMCs or T cells enriched from blood (not recorded which). The CDR3 nucleotides are TGTGCCAGCAGCTTGCACTCGGATCAGCCCCAGCATTTT. Encoded protein: CASSLHSDQPQHF.